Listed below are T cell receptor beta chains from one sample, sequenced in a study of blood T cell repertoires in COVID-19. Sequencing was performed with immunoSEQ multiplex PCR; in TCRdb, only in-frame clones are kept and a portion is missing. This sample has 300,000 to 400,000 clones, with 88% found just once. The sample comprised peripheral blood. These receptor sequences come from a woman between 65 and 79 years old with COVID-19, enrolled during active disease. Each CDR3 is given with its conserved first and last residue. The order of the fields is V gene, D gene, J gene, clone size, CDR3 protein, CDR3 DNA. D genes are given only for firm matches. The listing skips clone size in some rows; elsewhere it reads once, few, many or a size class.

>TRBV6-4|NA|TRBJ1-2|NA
CASSDPGTRPGYTF
TGTGCCAGCAGTGACCCCGGGACAAGGCCCGGCTACACCTTC
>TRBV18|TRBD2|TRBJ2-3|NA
CASSPPSGSTDTQYF
TGTGCCAGCTCACCCCCTAGCGGCTCCACAGATACGCAGTATTTT
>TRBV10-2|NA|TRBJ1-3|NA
CASSTGFSGNTIYF
TGCGCCAGCAGCACCGGGTTCTCTGGAAACACCATATATTTT
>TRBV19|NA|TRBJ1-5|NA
CASSIAGFNQPQHF
TGTGCCAGTAGTATAGCGGGTTTCAATCAGCCCCAGCATTTT
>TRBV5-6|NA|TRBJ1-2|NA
CASSLGSGRYGYTF
TGTGCCAGCAGCTTGGGGTCAGGGCGATATGGCTACACCTTC
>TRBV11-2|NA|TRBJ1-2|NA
CASSPTRGLNYGYTF
TGTGCCAGCAGCCCGACGCGGGGCTTGAACTATGGCTACACCTTC
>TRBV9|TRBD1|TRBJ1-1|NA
CASSSDRGTEAFF
TGTGCCAGCAGCTCCGACAGGGGAACTGAAGCTTTCTTT
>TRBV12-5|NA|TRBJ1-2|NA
CASALLAYGYTF
TGTGCTAGTGCACTGCTAGCCTATGGCTACACCTTC
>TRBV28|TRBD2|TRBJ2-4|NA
CASSLGLGRNIQYF
TGTGCCAGCAGTCTGGGACTAGGTCGGAACATTCAGTACTTC
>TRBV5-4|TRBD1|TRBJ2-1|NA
CASSSRRDSSYNEQFF
TGTGCCAGCAGCTCTCGCCGGGACAGCTCCTACAATGAGCAGTTCTTC
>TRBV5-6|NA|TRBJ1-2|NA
CASSQTGANYGYTF
TGTGCCAGCAGCCAGACAGGAGCTAACTATGGCTACACCTTC
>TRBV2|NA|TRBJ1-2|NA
CASSVALTGWGYTF
TGTGCCAGCAGTGTAGCCCTGACAGGTTGGGGCTACACCTTC
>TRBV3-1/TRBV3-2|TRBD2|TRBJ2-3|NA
CASSPKQVTSGGTSTDTQYF
TGTGCCAGCAGCCCCAAACAAGTAACTAGCGGGGGGACTAGCACAGATACGCAGTATTTT
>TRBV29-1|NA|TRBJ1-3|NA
CSVYNFSGNTIYF
TGCAGCGTTTATAACTTCTCTGGAAACACCATATATTTT
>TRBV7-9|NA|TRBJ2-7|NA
CASSFRTPTNSYEQYF
TGTGCCAGCAGCTTTCGCACCCCAACTAACTCCTACGAGCAGTACTTC
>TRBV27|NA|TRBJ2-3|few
CASSSIVGVGSTDTQYF
TGTGCCAGCAGTTCGATCGTAGGTGTGGGCAGCACAGATACGCAGTATTTT
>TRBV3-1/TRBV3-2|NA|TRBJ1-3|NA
CASSLDRGNTIYF
TGTGCCAGCAGCCTCGACAGGGGAAACACCATATATTTT